The rows below give T cell receptor beta chains drawn from one sample of a study of T-cell memory formation after mild COVID-19. TCRdb used MiXCR to reprocess the 5' RACE reads, holding one entry per CDR3 protein. This table has roughly 380,000 distinct CDR3 sequences, 25% to 30% appearing once. The material sequenced was PBMCs or a T cell subset sorted from them (not recorded which). Every receptor here comes from an adult woman who had mild COVID-19 (a few samples of this study predate the infection). Cell type and time point are not known. CDR3s include the opening cysteine and the closing phenylalanine or tryptophan. Each record gives: J gene, V gene, CDR3 length, clone size, D gene, CDR3 DNA, CDR3 protein. D genes are given only for firm matches. Some rows mark clone size as missing; the rest say once, few, many or name a class of expanded clone.

j_call: TRBJ2-5
v_call: TRBV30
cdr3_length: 14
clone_size: NA
d_call: NA
cdr3_nt: TGTGCCTGGAGTGTAGGGGCGTTACAAGAGACCCAGTACTTC
cdr3_aa: CAWSVGALQETQYF

j_call: TRBJ1-5
v_call: TRBV19
cdr3_length: 15
clone_size: NA
d_call: NA
cdr3_nt: TGTGCCAGTAGTAGGACGGGACCCAGCAATCAGCCCCAGCATTTT
cdr3_aa: CASSRTGPSNQPQHF

j_call: TRBJ2-3
v_call: TRBV5-6
cdr3_length: 14
clone_size: NA
d_call: NA
cdr3_nt: TGTGCCAGCAGCAAATCTATTAGCACAGATACGCAGTATTTT
cdr3_aa: CASSKSISTDTQYF

j_call: TRBJ2-3
v_call: TRBV10-3
cdr3_length: 15
clone_size: few
d_call: NA
cdr3_nt: TGTGCCATCAGTGACTACAGCCGAGACACAGATACGCAGTATTTT
cdr3_aa: CAISDYSRDTDTQYF

j_call: TRBJ2-1
v_call: TRBV29-1
cdr3_length: 15
clone_size: many
d_call: TRBD2
cdr3_nt: TGCAGCGTTGCCCAGAAGGCGGGAGGGTACAATGAGCAGTTCTTC
cdr3_aa: CSVAQKAGGYNEQFF

j_call: TRBJ2-5
v_call: TRBV29-1
cdr3_length: 15
clone_size: NA
d_call: TRBD2
cdr3_nt: TGCAGCGTAGCCGCCGGGACTAGCGGGATTCTTACCCAGTACTTC
cdr3_aa: CSVAAGTSGILTQYF

j_call: TRBJ2-5
v_call: TRBV15
cdr3_length: 18
clone_size: NA
d_call: NA
cdr3_nt: TGTGCCACCAGCAGAGATGGTTCGGGTTTGGCGGTCCAAGAGACCCAGTACTTC
cdr3_aa: CATSRDGSGLAVQETQYF

j_call: TRBJ2-1
v_call: TRBV20-1
cdr3_length: 15
clone_size: NA
d_call: NA
cdr3_nt: TGCAGTGCTAGATCTTCGGACTTCGATTACAATGAGCAGTTCTTC
cdr3_aa: CSARSSDFDYNEQFF

j_call: TRBJ2-1
v_call: TRBV20-1
cdr3_length: 14
clone_size: many
d_call: TRBD2
cdr3_nt: TGCAGTGCTAGCGGGGGGGCTTCCTACAATGAGCAGTTCTTC
cdr3_aa: CSASGGASYNEQFF

j_call: TRBJ2-7
v_call: TRBV5-1
cdr3_length: 14
clone_size: NA
d_call: NA
cdr3_nt: TGCGCCAGCAGAACCCAGGCGGGTTCCTACGAGCAGTACTTC
cdr3_aa: CASRTQAGSYEQYF

j_call: TRBJ1-1
v_call: TRBV5-1
cdr3_length: 17
clone_size: NA
d_call: TRBD1
cdr3_nt: TGCGCCAGCAGCTTGGCCGGGACAGGGGGGTTGGGGACTGAAGCTTTCTTT
cdr3_aa: CASSLAGTGGLGTEAFF

j_call: TRBJ2-1
v_call: TRBV7-2
cdr3_length: 16
clone_size: NA
d_call: TRBD2
cdr3_nt: TGTGCCAGCAGCTCCAAGCCGGGGGGTGGCTACAATGAGCAGTTCTTC
cdr3_aa: CASSSKPGGGYNEQFF

j_call: TRBJ2-3
v_call: TRBV20-1
cdr3_length: 18
clone_size: NA
d_call: TRBD2
cdr3_nt: TGCAGTGCTATCCCCCTACTGCTAGCGGGGGAGAACACAGATACGCAGTATTTT
cdr3_aa: CSAIPLLLAGENTDTQYF

j_call: TRBJ2-2
v_call: TRBV2
cdr3_length: 15
clone_size: NA
d_call: TRBD2
cdr3_nt: TGTGCCAGCACCCAGTGGCGGGAGGCCCCCGGGGAGCTGTTTTTT
cdr3_aa: CASTQWREAPGELFF

j_call: TRBJ2-1
v_call: TRBV12-5
cdr3_length: 16
clone_size: NA
d_call: NA
cdr3_nt: TGTGCTAGTGGGGTACATGGGGTAAGCTTCGTCAATGAGCAGTTCTTC
cdr3_aa: CASGVHGVSFVNEQFF

j_call: TRBJ2-4
v_call: TRBV3-1
cdr3_length: 18
clone_size: NA
d_call: NA
cdr3_nt: TGTGCCAGCAGCCGCACATCGGTCGGGAATGTAGCCAAAAACATTCAGTACTTC
cdr3_aa: CASSRTSVGNVAKNIQYF

j_call: TRBJ2-3
v_call: TRBV7-9
cdr3_length: 11
clone_size: NA
d_call: NA
cdr3_nt: TGTGCCAGCAGCTCCCTTGGACCGCAGTATTTT
cdr3_aa: CASSSLGPQYF

j_call: TRBJ2-4
v_call: TRBV7-9
cdr3_length: 15
clone_size: NA
d_call: NA
cdr3_nt: TGTGCCAGCAGCCCCTTACCGGGCAATGGGAACATTCAGTACTTC
cdr3_aa: CASSPLPGNGNIQYF

j_call: TRBJ1-1
v_call: TRBV5-6
cdr3_length: 14
clone_size: NA
d_call: NA
cdr3_nt: TGTGCCAGCAGCTTGGAAAGGGGTAACACTGAAGCTTTCTTT
cdr3_aa: CASSLERGNTEAFF

j_call: TRBJ1-4
v_call: TRBV4-1
cdr3_length: 15
clone_size: NA
d_call: NA
cdr3_nt: TGCGCCAGCAGCCAAGGGAGTGCAACTAATGAAAAACTGTTTTTT
cdr3_aa: CASSQGSATNEKLFF

j_call: TRBJ2-3
v_call: TRBV15
cdr3_length: 13
clone_size: few
d_call: NA
cdr3_nt: TGTGCCACCAGCGCTACAAGCACAGATACGCAGTATTTT
cdr3_aa: CATSATSTDTQYF

j_call: TRBJ1-1
v_call: TRBV28
cdr3_length: 13
clone_size: NA
d_call: NA
cdr3_nt: TGTGCCAGCACAGTTTGGGGGATTCCTGAAGCTTTCTTT
cdr3_aa: CASTVWGIPEAFF

j_call: TRBJ2-6
v_call: TRBV20-1
cdr3_length: 15
clone_size: few
d_call: NA
cdr3_nt: TGCAGTGTCGCAGGGCTCCGCTCTGGGGCCAACGTCCTGACTTTC
cdr3_aa: CSVAGLRSGANVLTF

j_call: TRBJ1-2
v_call: TRBV6-5
cdr3_length: 14
clone_size: few
d_call: TRBD1
cdr3_nt: TGTGCCAGCAGAGGGACAGCTCGGGCCTATGGCTACACCTTC
cdr3_aa: CASRGTARAYGYTF

j_call: TRBJ2-5
v_call: TRBV28
cdr3_length: 14
clone_size: NA
d_call: NA
cdr3_nt: TGTGCCAGCAGCGGAGGGGAGTCCCAAGAGACCCAGTACTTC
cdr3_aa: CASSGGESQETQYF

j_call: TRBJ2-5
v_call: TRBV12-3/TRBV12-4
cdr3_length: 12
clone_size: many
d_call: NA
cdr3_nt: TGTGCCAGCAGTTTTGGGGCAGAGACCCAGTACTTC
cdr3_aa: CASSFGAETQYF

j_call: TRBJ1-1
v_call: TRBV7-8
cdr3_length: 16
clone_size: NA
d_call: NA
cdr3_nt: TGTGCCAGCAGCTTAGCCCGGCGGGAATTTAACACTGAAGCTTTCTTT
cdr3_aa: CASSLARREFNTEAFF

j_call: TRBJ2-3
v_call: TRBV7-9
cdr3_length: 19
clone_size: NA
d_call: TRBD2
cdr3_nt: TGTGCCAGCAGCTTAGGTTTCCTAGCGGGAGGGCCTCCCGTAGATACGCAGTATTTT
cdr3_aa: CASSLGFLAGGPPVDTQYF

j_call: TRBJ2-7
v_call: TRBV12-3/TRBV12-4
cdr3_length: 12
clone_size: few
d_call: TRBD2
cdr3_nt: TGTGCCAGCACCCCGGGGGGGGACGAGCAGTACTTC
cdr3_aa: CASTPGGDEQYF

j_call: TRBJ2-2
v_call: TRBV12-3/TRBV12-4
cdr3_length: 15
clone_size: few
d_call: NA
cdr3_nt: TGTGCCAGCCATGGGGAGCGGCTCCTCACCGGGGAGCTGTTTTTT
cdr3_aa: CASHGERLLTGELFF

j_call: TRBJ2-1
v_call: TRBV7-4
cdr3_length: 17
clone_size: NA
d_call: TRBD2
cdr3_nt: TGTGCCAGCAGCTTAGGGACTAGCGGGAGCTCCTACAATGAGCAGTTCTTC
cdr3_aa: CASSLGTSGSSYNEQFF

j_call: TRBJ2-1
v_call: TRBV29-1
cdr3_length: 14
clone_size: NA
d_call: TRBD2
cdr3_nt: TGCAGCGTTGCGTCGGCTAGCGGGAGGCATGAGCAGTTCTTC
cdr3_aa: CSVASASGRHEQFF

j_call: TRBJ1-6
v_call: TRBV3-1
cdr3_length: 14
clone_size: NA
d_call: NA
cdr3_nt: TGTGCCAGCAGTTGGGGGCCTGGGGATTCACCCCTCCACTTT
cdr3_aa: CASSWGPGDSPLHF

j_call: TRBJ2-2
v_call: TRBV9
cdr3_length: 14
clone_size: NA
d_call: TRBD1
cdr3_nt: TGTGCCAGCAGAGGACAGGCAGAGACCGGGGAGCTGTTTTTT
cdr3_aa: CASRGQAETGELFF

j_call: TRBJ2-7
v_call: TRBV7-8
cdr3_length: 15
clone_size: few
d_call: TRBD1
cdr3_nt: TGTGCCAGCAGCCGAACCCGGGACAGGGTCGACGAGCAGTACTTC
cdr3_aa: CASSRTRDRVDEQYF

j_call: TRBJ2-1
v_call: TRBV7-9
cdr3_length: 16
clone_size: NA
d_call: TRBD2
cdr3_nt: TGTGCCAGCAGCCCGAAGCGGGGGGGTTTAGACAATGAGCAGTTCTTC
cdr3_aa: CASSPKRGGLDNEQFF

j_call: TRBJ2-7
v_call: TRBV12-3/TRBV12-4
cdr3_length: 14
clone_size: NA
d_call: NA
cdr3_nt: TGTGCCAGCAGTTTAGGGCGGGTCGGGGGCGAGCAGTACTTC
cdr3_aa: CASSLGRVGGEQYF

j_call: TRBJ2-7
v_call: TRBV5-1
cdr3_length: 17
clone_size: NA
d_call: NA
cdr3_nt: TGCGCCAGCAGCTTGGAGGACGGGGGTCCGCTCTCCTACGAGCAGTACTTC
cdr3_aa: CASSLEDGGPLSYEQYF

j_call: TRBJ2-1
v_call: TRBV4-3
cdr3_length: 18
clone_size: few
d_call: TRBD2
cdr3_nt: TGCGCCAGCAGCCAGGCCATAGCGGGCTCGAGCTCCTACAATGAGCAGTTCTTC
cdr3_aa: CASSQAIAGSSSYNEQFF

j_call: TRBJ2-7
v_call: TRBV6-6
cdr3_length: 13
clone_size: NA
d_call: TRBD2
cdr3_nt: TGTGCCAGCAGTTACTCCGTAGCGGGAGCTTCGTACTTC
cdr3_aa: CASSYSVAGASYF

j_call: TRBJ2-2
v_call: TRBV7-2
cdr3_length: 14
clone_size: few
d_call: TRBD2
cdr3_nt: TGTGCCAGCAGCGTAAGCGGGAACGCCGGGGAGCTGTTTTTT
cdr3_aa: CASSVSGNAGELFF

j_call: TRBJ1-1
v_call: TRBV7-9
cdr3_length: 15
clone_size: NA
d_call: TRBD1
cdr3_nt: TGTGCCAGCAGCGGGACAGGGACCATGAACACTGAAGCTTTCTTT
cdr3_aa: CASSGTGTMNTEAFF

j_call: TRBJ2-4
v_call: TRBV2
cdr3_length: 14
clone_size: few
d_call: NA
cdr3_nt: TGTGCCAGCAGGAGGGGGGTAACCAAAAACATTCAGTACTTC
cdr3_aa: CASRRGVTKNIQYF

j_call: TRBJ1-2
v_call: TRBV20-1
cdr3_length: 13
clone_size: NA
d_call: NA
cdr3_nt: TGCAGTGCTAGACGGGGGGAGAACTATGGCTACACCTTC
cdr3_aa: CSARRGENYGYTF

j_call: TRBJ2-5
v_call: TRBV20-1
cdr3_length: 13
clone_size: few
d_call: NA
cdr3_nt: TGCAGTGCTAGCTCGAGTCCCCAAGAGACCCAGTACTTC
cdr3_aa: CSASSSPQETQYF

j_call: TRBJ2-6
v_call: TRBV7-9
cdr3_length: 14
clone_size: few
d_call: NA
cdr3_nt: TGTGCCAGCCAGCGGATTTCTGGGGCCAACGTCCTGACTTTC
cdr3_aa: CASQRISGANVLTF

j_call: TRBJ2-7
v_call: TRBV6-1
cdr3_length: 13
clone_size: few
d_call: TRBD1
cdr3_nt: TGTGCCAGCAGGGGACAGGCTTCCGACGAGCAGTACTTC
cdr3_aa: CASRGQASDEQYF

j_call: TRBJ2-7
v_call: TRBV7-6
cdr3_length: 15
clone_size: NA
d_call: NA
cdr3_nt: TGTGCCAGCAGCTTGAATTCGGCTGTGAGGTACGAGCAGTACTTC
cdr3_aa: CASSLNSAVRYEQYF

j_call: TRBJ2-1
v_call: TRBV10-3
cdr3_length: 13
clone_size: NA
d_call: NA
cdr3_nt: TGTGCCATCACCTTGGGACAAGACAATGAGCAGTTCTTC
cdr3_aa: CAITLGQDNEQFF

j_call: TRBJ1-2
v_call: TRBV12-3/TRBV12-4
cdr3_length: 14
clone_size: few
d_call: NA
cdr3_nt: TGTGCCAGCAGTACCTCAGGTCCGGGCTATGGCTACACCTTC
cdr3_aa: CASSTSGPGYGYTF

j_call: TRBJ2-1
v_call: TRBV11-2
cdr3_length: 15
clone_size: few
d_call: TRBD2
cdr3_nt: TGTGCCAGCAGCTTGCCGGGACTAGGTTACAATGAGCAGTTCTTC
cdr3_aa: CASSLPGLGYNEQFF

j_call: TRBJ2-7
v_call: TRBV14
cdr3_length: 16
clone_size: few
d_call: TRBD2
cdr3_nt: TGTGCCAGCAGCCTTGGACTAGGTGGGGAAAACTACGAGCAGTACTTC
cdr3_aa: CASSLGLGGENYEQYF

j_call: TRBJ2-5
v_call: TRBV15
cdr3_length: 13
clone_size: NA
d_call: NA
cdr3_nt: TGTGCCACCTCGGACTGGTCCCAAGAGACCCAGTACTTC
cdr3_aa: CATSDWSQETQYF

j_call: TRBJ1-1
v_call: TRBV12-3/TRBV12-4
cdr3_length: 13
clone_size: NA
d_call: NA
cdr3_nt: TGTGCCAGCAGTTTAGCACGGAACACTGAAGCTTTCTTT
cdr3_aa: CASSLARNTEAFF